This paragraph covers one T cell receptor (beta chain) sequence. This specimen comes from a study of cytomegalovirus exposure and HLA in healthy donors. The CDR3 runs to 15 residues. The germline CDR1 and CDR2 sequences are MNHEY and SVGAGI. V lost 4 bases and J 8 bases, leaving 20 bases between the germline ends. The PCR made use of 60 Vbeta and 13 Jbeta primers. Generated by immunoSEQ multiplex PCR, the TCRdb table keeps only in-frame clones and is missing some. The sample's table shows 150,000 to 250,000 clones. The material sequenced was PBMCs. The receptor comes from a boy younger than 18 in good health and CMV-seronegative. The chain is built from TRBV6-5 and TRBJ1-2; D is unresolved. The CDR3 region is CASSFSRPGIKGYTF. The CDR3 DNA follows: TGTGCCAGCAGTTTCTCCCGCCCCGGTATCAAGGGCTACACCTTC.